Given below is one T cell receptor beta chain in context. Its specific antigen is unknown. The record has no base qualities; no much larger clone is one base away. This sample stems from a study of regulatory dendritic cells for organ transplantation (dated 2017 in TCRdb). At the level of the whole study: Before and after allostimulation with regulatory or mature dendritic cells, TCRbeta repertoires were sequenced from sorted naive and memory CD4+ and CD8+ T cells.

From the germline V gene, CDR1 is SGHVS and CDR2 is FQNEAQ. The CDR3 spans 16 residues, from the cysteine through the phenylalanine. The only DNA kept is the CDR3, 48 bases in frame from the first base. V lost 5 bases and J lost 0 bases; the stretch between them is 14 bases long. Multiplexed two-step PCR with Vbeta-specific forward primers and Jbeta-specific reverse primers was used to amplify TCRbeta CDR3 regions. Through the immunoSEQ service, TCRbeta libraries were sequenced on an Illumina instrument. The published analysis was carried out like this. IMGT annotation was used to assign V, D and J genes, and synthetic CDR3 analogues were used to correct counts for multiplex PCR bias. In the immunoSEQ Analyzer, repertoire clonality was calculated as one minus the normalized Shannon entropy. Fisher's exact test with Benjamini-Hochberg false discovery rate control was used to define clonal expansion, with two-tailed P<0.01. TCRdb took this table from immuneACCESS and kept in-frame rearrangements with V and J called. Such tables lack part of the clones; where checked against another copy, unresolved V genes explain under half of the gap, and the rest is unexplained. V and J calls and clone size come straight from that table; D and trimming were deduced from the DNA. The sample contains about 30,000 clones, about 80% of them found a single time. Together, the top ten hold around 2.2% of the sample.

FACS was used to sort naive T cells as CD45RA+ cells and memory T cells as CD45RO+ CD4+ or CD8+ cells. T cells for TCR sequencing came from two healthy control subjects. For the mixed lymphocyte reactions, sorted T cell subsets left unstimulated acted as baseline controls. The Qiagen DNeasy Blood & Tissue Kit was used to extract genomic DNA. Study-level results and caveats: In both subjects, allostimulation led to expansion of memory CD8+ clones, though the expansion induced by regulatory dendritic cells appeared to be more limited than that induced by mature dendritic cells. Naive CD4+ and CD8+ T cells showed highly diverse repertoires, whereas memory cells were less diverse and memory CD8+ cells were the most oligoclonal. Among the resting subsets, the most alloreactive TCR clonotypes were found in memory CD8+ T cells. Only a couple of subjects were sequenced, and the authors noted considerable between-individual heterogeneity in the alloreactive memory CD8+ T cell pool.

Sequenced input: memory CD4+ T cells from blood. Taken with the paper, the label for cell subset or site translates to: CD45RO+ memory T cells. The sequence came from a human donor in good health. This chain is built from TRBV7-8 and TRBJ1-3; the D gene is not confidently resolved. The CDR3 corresponds to CASSPLPRSSGNTIYF. The DNA sequence is TGTGCCAGCAGCCCTCTACCCCGGAGCTCTGGAAACACCATATATTTT.